A single sample is the source of the 22 T cell receptor beta chains below, sequenced in a study of cytomegalovirus exposure and HLA in healthy donors (dated by TCRdb to about 2017). The protocol used for the library was the immunoSEQ multiplex PCR assay. As stored in TCRdb, this immuneACCESS dataset retains in-frame rearrangements with V and J assigned. A fraction of the clones does not appear; measured against another copy, unresolved V genes explain less than half of the discrepancy, and the remainder lacks a known reason. This sample gives 300,000 to 350,000 clones in total; over 75% of them show up just once. Jointly, the top ten make up around 0.96% of the sample. The sequencing sample was made of PBMCs. The origin of the receptors is a young man in good health and CMV-seronegative.

V is TRBV11-2 and J is TRBJ2-1, with 7 bases matching TRBD1. The CDR3 runs 17 residues. With 1 base clipped from V and 8 bases from J, the junction kept 14 bases outside the gene matches. CDR1 is SGHAT and CDR2 is FQNNGV in the germline V gene. CDR3 coding DNA: TGTGCCAGCAGCTTAGGTCCCGGAGACAGGGTGGGCGATGAGCAGTTCTTC. Amino acid sequence: CASSLGPGDRVGDEQFF.

This rearrangement joins TRBV27 to TRBJ2-6, with a tentative D call TRBD1 (5 bases). The CDR3 has 15 amino acids. The V end lost 5 bases, the J end lost 0 bases, and 8 bases lay between the germline ends. Germline lookup yields CDR1 MNHEY and CDR2 SMNVEV (reference sequence). The CDR3 nucleotides are TGTGCCAGCAGTCCGACAGTCTCTGGGGCCAACGTCCTGACTTTC. Translating it yields CASSPTVSGANVLTF. The variable domain in full, completed from reference TRBV27 and TRBJ2-6, reads EAQVTQNPRYLITVTGKKLTVTCSQNMNHEYMSWYRQDPGLGLRQIYYSMNVEVTDKGDVPEGYKVSRKEKRNFPLILESPSPNQTSLYFCASSPTVSGANVLTFGAGSRLTVL.

The gene calls are TRBV6-5 and TRBJ2-1; unclear D gene. V lost 2 bases to trimming and J lost 2 bases, with 10 bases between them. CDR1 MNHEY and CDR2 SVGAGI come from the germline V gene. The CDR3 length is 15 residues. The CDR3 sequence: CASSYRSSTYNEQFF. DNA of the CDR3: TGTGCCAGCAGTTACCGCTCCTCTACCTACAATGAGCAGTTCTTC.

J is TRBJ1-2 and V is TRBV7-9; 9 bases align to TRBD1. Germline CDR1 is SEHNR and CDR2 is FQNEAQ (reference sequence). The CDR3 is 15 residues long. Losses at the gene ends were 5 bases for V and 1 base for J; bases not matched to a gene: 5. CDR3 in amino acids: CASSDGTGINYGYTF. CDR3 nucleotides: TGTGCCAGCAGCGATGGGACAGGGATTAACTATGGCTACACCTTC.

This chain connects TRBV5-4 to TRBJ2-5, with 9 positions matching TRBD2. With V trimmed by 5 bases and J by 2 bases, 4 bases remained unmatched. CDR1 is SGHNT and CDR2 is YYREEE in the germline V gene (reference sequence). This CDR3 contains 14 residues. The CDR3 reads CASRPSGKQETQYF. The CDR3 DNA reads as TGTGCCAGCAGACCTAGCGGGAAACAAGAGACCCAGTACTTC.

CDR3 nucleotide sequence: TGTGCTAGTGGTTTGTACATCTACGAGCAGTACTTC. Its protein product is CASGLYIYEQYF. The rearrangement joins TRBV12-5 to TRBJ2-7, with D uncertain. The V gene's germline CDR1 is LGHNT and CDR2 FRNRAP. V was pared by 2 bases and J by 3 bases, with 5 bases between. The CDR3 runs to 12 residues. The complete variable domain, with remaining parts taken from reference TRBV12-5 and TRBJ2-7, reads DARVTQTPRHKVTEMGQEVTMRCQPILGHNTVFWYRQTMMQGLELLAYFRNRAPLDDSGMPKDRFSAEMPDATLATLKIQPSEPRDSAVYFCASGLYIYEQYFGPGTRLTVT.

This clone appeared once. This chain joins TRBV7-2 and TRBJ1-2; weak D call: TRBD1 (6 bases). In germline, CDR1 is SGHTA, CDR2 FQGNSA. With 3 bases removed from V and 7 bases from J, the gap between germline ends came to 18 bases. The CDR3 is made up of 15 amino acids. The CDR3 nucleotides read TGTGCCAGCAGCTTCGACCCAGGGGCAAGGAGTGGCTACACCTTC. This gives the protein CASSFDPGARSGYTF. Looking up the rest from reference TRBV7-2 and TRBJ1-2 gives the full variable domain: GAGVSQSPSNKVTEKGKDVELRCDPISGHTALYWYRQSLGQGLEFLIYFQGNSAPDKSGLPSDRFSAERTGGSVSTLTIQRTQQEDSAVYLCASSFDPGARSGYTFGSGTRLTVV.

The chain uses TRBV19 and TRBJ2-6; the match to TRBD1 covers 8 bases. J lost 0 bases, V lost 6 bases, and 10 bases had no gene match. Germline assignment: CDR1 LNHDA and CDR2 SQIVND (reference sequence). The CDR3 runs to 18 residues. The CDR3 region is CASSPGTGSPSGANVLTF. The CDR3 nucleotides read TGTGCCAGTAGCCCCGGGACAGGCTCCCCCTCTGGGGCCAACGTCCTGACTTTC.

This chain joins TRBV5-4 and TRBJ1-2; TRBD1 agrees at 11 bases. The germline gives CDR1 SGHNT, CDR2 YYREEE (reference sequence). The CDR3 is 15 residues long. Unmatched junction bases numbered 6, after V lost 2 bases and J lost 6 bases. CDR3 residues: CASSLRTGGANGYTF. Written as DNA, the CDR3 is TGTGCCAGCAGCTTACGGACAGGGGGCGCAAATGGCTACACCTTC.

The genes are TRBV2 and TRBJ1-1, with D maybe TRBD1 (5 bases). The V gene lost 5 bases and the J gene lost 5 bases, with 9 bases spanning the gap. In germline, CDR1 is SNHLY, CDR2 FYNNEI. The CDR3 extends over 12 amino acids. The CDR3 region is CASSSGVTEAFF. CDR3 sequence (DNA): TGTGCCAGCAGTTCGGGGGTAACTGAAGCTTTCTTT.

This chain links TRBV5-4 with TRBJ1-1, with D perhaps matching TRBD1 (5 bases). The CDR3 loop spans 14 amino acids. V was trimmed by 4 bases and J by 4 bases, leaving 14 bases between them. CDR1 and CDR2 from the germline V gene are SGHNT and YYREEE (reference sequence). CDR3 protein: CASSPGGLGTEAFF. CDR3 DNA: TGTGCCAGCAGCCCGGGGGGGTTGGGCACTGAAGCTTTCTTT.

V gene TRBV27 combines with J gene TRBJ2-3; 9 bases match TRBD1. The CDR3 contains 14 residues. The junction had 2 bases not matched to a gene; V was cut back by 6 bases and J by 1 base. Germline CDR1 and CDR2: MNHEY and SMNVEV (reference sequence). CDR3 loop: CASSRTGGTDTQYF. The CDR3 region has the DNA TGTGCCAGCAGCCGGACAGGGGGCACAGATACGCAGTATTTT.

The rearrangement joins TRBV11-2 to TRBJ1-2, with a possible D match to TRBD1 (6 bases). The germline V gene encodes CDR1 SGHAT and CDR2 FQNNGV. V was clipped by 1 base and J by 4 bases, with 7 bases between them. The CDR3 contains 13 residues. Written as DNA, the CDR3 is TGTGCCAGCAGCTTAGCAGGGGCCTATGGCTACACCTTC. This translates into CASSLAGAYGYTF.

The J gene is TRBJ2-1, the V gene TRBV6-5, with TRBD1 identical over 7 bases. CDR1 and CDR2 (germline): MNHEY, SVGAGI. J lost 7 bases, V lost 4 bases, and 4 bases had no gene match. CDR3 length: 13 amino acids. The CDR3 region has the DNA TGTGCCAGCAGTTCCCCGACAGGGAATGAGCAGTTCTTC. The encoded protein is CASSSPTGNEQFF.

The chain is built from TRBV13 and TRBJ2-3; 11 bases map to TRBD2. CDR1 is PRHDT and CDR2 is FYEKMQ in the germline V gene (reference sequence). The CDR3 runs 18 residues. J lost 5 bases, V lost 0 bases, and 10 bases had no gene match. CDR3 loop: CASSLGISLAGVLDTQYF. CDR3 nucleotide sequence: TGTGCCAGCAGCTTAGGAATCTCACTAGCGGGGGTACTAGATACGCAGTATTTT.

This rearrangement joins TRBV11-2 to TRBJ1-5; 8 bases fit TRBD1. This CDR3 is 15 amino acids long. The V gene end was trimmed by 5 bases and the J gene end by 7 bases; junction bases not matched to a gene: 10. CDR1 is SGHAT, CDR2 FQNNGV, per germline. The CDR3 region is CASSPGTGDGQPQHF. The CDR3 coding sequence is TGTGCCAGCAGCCCAGGGACAGGCGATGGGCAGCCCCAGCATTTT. Full variable domain (missing parts from reference TRBV11-2 and TRBJ1-5): EAGVAQSPRYKIIEKRQSVAFWCNPISGHATLYWYQQILGQGPKLLIQFQNNGVVDDSQLPKDRFSAERLKGVDSTLKIQPAKLEDSAVYLCASSPGTGDGQPQHFGDGTRLSIL.

The chain has TRBV4-3 and TRBJ1-5; D remains unclear. Trimming left V 0 bases short and J 4 bases short, with 10 bases between. The CDR3 consists of 15 residues. The germline CDR1 and CDR2 sequences are LGHNA and YSLEER. The CDR3 nucleotides are TGCGCCAGCAGCCAAGATTTCCAGGCAAATCAGCCCCAGCATTTT. Protein: CASSQDFQANQPQHF.

V and J are TRBV4-1 and TRBJ1-1; D might be TRBD1 (5 bases). The germline V gene has CDR1 MGHRA and CDR2 YSYEKL. Trimming took off 0 bases at V and 2 bases at J, with 28 bases between the two ends. The CDR3 totals 21 residues. The CDR3 here is CASSQDSPKTDTFPFNTEAFF. CDR3 coding DNA: TGCGCCAGCAGCCAAGATTCCCCAAAGACAGACACTTTCCCATTCAACACTGAAGCTTTCTTT.

In DNA form, the CDR3 reads TGCAGCGTTGAAGAGGTCGGCCGGAGGGAGGGCTACACCTTC. Residues: CSVEEVGRREGYTF. The chain is built from TRBV29-1 and TRBJ1-2; unclear D gene. The CDR3 is made up of 14 amino acids. V was clipped by 0 bases and J by 8 bases, with 16 bases between them. CDR1 and CDR2 from the germline V gene are SQVTM and ANQGSEA.

The chain joins TRBV10-1 to TRBJ2-7, with TRBD1 matching 8 bases. This CDR3 is built from 14 residues. V shed 4 bases and J 2 bases; nucleotides not matched to a gene: 4. Germline-derived CDR1 and CDR2 are WNHNN and SYGVQD (reference sequence). CDR3 nucleotide sequence: TGCGCCAGCAGTGGCACAGGGGGGACCTACGAGCAGTACTTC. Encoded protein: CASSGTGGTYEQYF.

This chain uses TRBV6-5 with TRBJ1-1; D remains unclear. Germline V gene sequence: CDR1 MNHEY, CDR2 SVGAGI. This CDR3 comprises 14 residues. The ends were cut back, 1 base at V and 2 bases at J, with 8 bases in the middle. DNA for the CDR3: TGTGCCAGCAGTTACTGGGCAGACAACACTGAAGCTTTCTTT. Protein sequence: CASSYWADNTEAFF.

The V and J genes are TRBV4-3 and TRBJ2-1, with 11 bases fitting TRBD1. The germline V gene encodes CDR1 LGHNA and CDR2 YSLEER. The CDR3 is 16 residues long. J lost 5 bases, V lost 2 bases, and 5 bases had no gene match. The CDR3 sequence is CASSQIGQGAHNEQFF. The CDR3 nucleotides are TGCGCCAGCAGCCAAATCGGACAGGGGGCCCACAATGAGCAGTTCTTC.